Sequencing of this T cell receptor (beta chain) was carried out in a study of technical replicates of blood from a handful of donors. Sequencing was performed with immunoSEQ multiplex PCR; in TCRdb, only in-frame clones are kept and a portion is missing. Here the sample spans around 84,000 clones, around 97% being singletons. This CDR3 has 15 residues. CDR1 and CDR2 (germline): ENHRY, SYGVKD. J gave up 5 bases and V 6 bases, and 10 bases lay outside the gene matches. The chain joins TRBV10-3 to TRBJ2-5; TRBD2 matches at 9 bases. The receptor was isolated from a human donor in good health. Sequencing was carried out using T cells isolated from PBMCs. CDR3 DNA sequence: TGTGCCATCAGGGTAATTAGCGGGAGTACGGAGACCCAGTACTTC. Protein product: CAIRVISGSTETQYF.